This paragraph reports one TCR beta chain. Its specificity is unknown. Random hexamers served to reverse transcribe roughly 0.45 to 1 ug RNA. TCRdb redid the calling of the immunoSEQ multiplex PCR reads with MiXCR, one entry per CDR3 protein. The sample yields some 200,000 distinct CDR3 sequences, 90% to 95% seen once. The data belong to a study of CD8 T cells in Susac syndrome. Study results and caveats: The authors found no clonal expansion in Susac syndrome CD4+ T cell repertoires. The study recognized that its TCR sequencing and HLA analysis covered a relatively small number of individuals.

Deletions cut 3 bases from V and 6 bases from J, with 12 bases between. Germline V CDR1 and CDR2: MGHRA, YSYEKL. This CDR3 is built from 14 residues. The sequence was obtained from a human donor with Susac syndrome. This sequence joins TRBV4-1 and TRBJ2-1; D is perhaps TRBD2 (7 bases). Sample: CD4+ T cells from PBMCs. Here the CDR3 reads CASSHGGGGNEQFF. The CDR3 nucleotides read TGCGCCAGCAGCCATGGGGGCGGGGGCAATGAGCAGTTCTTC.